One and the same sample provided the 4 T cell receptor beta chains below, sequenced in a study of identical twins. TCRdb re-called the 5' RACE reads with MiXCR, one entry per CDR3 protein. The profile shows 500,000 to 600,000 distinct CDR3 sequences, around 20% of them singletons. These data are also associated with another study on T cells expressing NK-cell markers.

The specimen was CD4+ T cells sorted from blood. Receptors originate from a woman between 18 and 30 years old in good health.

This clonotype has just a few counts. DNA for the CDR3: TGCGCCAGCAGCCAAGTGGGCAGGGGCTCTGGAAACACCATATATTTT. Residues: CASSQVGRGSGNTIYF. The rearrangement uses TRBV4-1 and TRBJ1-3; tentative D call: TRBD1 (6 bases). Trimming took 1 base from V and 0 from J, leaving 10 bases between them. This CDR3 has 16 residues. Germline CDR1 is MGHRA and CDR2 is YSYEKL.

The chain combines TRBV12-3 or TRBV12-4 with TRBJ2-5; D is perhaps TRBD1 (6 bases). The germline V and J ends were trimmed by 7 bases and 5 bases, with 14 bases remaining between them. The length of the CDR3 is 13 residues. The CDR3 nucleotides are TGTGCCAGCACCCCCAGGGGCGCGGAGACCCAGTACTTC. Protein sequence: CASTPRGAETQYF.

The J gene is TRBJ2-3, the V gene TRBV24-1; D gene ambiguous. The germline gives CDR1 KGHDR, CDR2 SFDVKD. V shed 10 bases and J shed 2 bases, with 9 bases lying between them. The CDR3 covers 12 residues. CDR3 sequence (DNA): TGTGCCACTTCGACCCACACAGATACGCAGTATTTT. It yields the protein CATSTHTDTQYF.

This clonotype has only a few counts. The rearrangement joins TRBV20-1 to TRBJ2-1; possibly TRBD1 for D (5 bases). CDR3 size: 16 residues. The ends were cut back, 3 bases at V and 0 bases at J, with 15 bases in the middle. Germline V CDR1 and CDR2: DFQATT, SNEGSKA (reference sequence). The CDR3 is CSARFPGLSSYNEQFF. Written as DNA, the CDR3 is TGCAGTGCTAGGTTTCCAGGGCTAAGCTCCTACAATGAGCAGTTCTTC.